In this sample, the clone carrying this TCR beta chain turned up a few times. Its cognate antigen is unknown. Germline-derived CDR1 and CDR2 are MNHNY and SVGAGI (reference sequence). V gave up 0 bases and J gave up 5 bases, with 11 bases separating them. The CDR3 totals 15 residues. The data were taken from a study of cytomegalovirus exposure and HLA in healthy donors. Study observations and caveats: In a later analysis, HLA-associated TCR beta chains were more clonally expanded than equally common others. Researchers had no immune exposure information except CMV serostatus available. A later analysis linked a missense DCLRE1C variant to TCR beta V- and J-gene trimming.

Primers: 60 Vbeta forward and 13 Jbeta reverse. Sequencing used immunoSEQ multiplex PCR; TCRdb keeps in-frame clones, though not all of them. Of around 190,000 clones listed, around 86% are singletons. The sequence derives from a woman between 18 and 29 years old in good health and CMV-seronegative. Specimen: PBMCs. The chain has TRBV6-6 and TRBJ2-1; D might be TRBD2 (6 bases). CDR3 sequence reads: CASSYSSLANNEQFF. For the CDR3, the DNA is TGTGCCAGCAGTTACTCGTCGCTAGCGAACAATGAGCAGTTCTTC.